This is a list of T cell receptor beta chains from one sample in a study of blood T cell repertoires in COVID-19. Profiled with immunoSEQ multiplex PCR; TCRdb holds only in-frame clones, not every one. Of some 240,000 clones in the sample, roughly 84% were seen once. The sample was peripheral blood. Every receptor here comes from a woman in her forties who had recovered from COVID-19. CDR3s include the opening cysteine and the closing phenylalanine or tryptophan. D genes are given only for firm matches. The size field is filled for only some rows; it gives once, few, many or a size class.

d_call j_call clone_size cdr3_length v_call cdr3_aa cdr3_nt
TRBD2 TRBJ2-3 . 14 TRBV30 CAWSRDHGGDTQYF TGTGCCTGGAGTAGGGACCACGGGGGGGATACGCAGTATTTT
. TRBJ2-2 . 15 TRBV3-1/TRBV3-2 CASSQGVVSTGELFF TGTGCCAGCAGCCAAGGAGTTGTTAGCACCGGGGAGCTGTTTTTT
. TRBJ2-1 . 14 TRBV4-1 CASSQGAGEGEQFF TGCGCCAGCAGCCAAGGAGCAGGGGAGGGTGAGCAGTTCTTC
. TRBJ2-3 . 14 TRBV19 CASSTGEGTDTQYF TGTGCCAGTAGTACGGGTGAGGGTACAGATACGCAGTATTTT
. TRBJ2-5 . 16 TRBV6-5 CASSWISTLPQETQYF TGTGCCAGCAGTTGGATTAGCACCCTCCCTCAAGAGACCCAGTACTTC
. TRBJ1-4 once 15 TRBV28 CASSRTGSTNEKLFF TGTGCCAGCAGTCGAACAGGGTCAACTAATGAAAAACTGTTTTTT
TRBD1 TRBJ2-1 . 15 TRBV9 CASSVRPGQYNEQFF TGTGCCAGCAGCGTCAGACCGGGACAGTACAATGAGCAGTTCTTC
TRBD2 TRBJ2-7 . 15 TRBV4-2 CASSPASGTNYEQYF TGTGCCAGCAGCCCGGCTAGCGGGACCAACTACGAGCAGTACTTC
. TRBJ2-7 once 14 TRBV2 CASIPTTVSYEQYF TGTGCCAGCATACCTACGACAGTCTCCTACGAGCAGTACTTC
TRBD2 TRBJ2-1 . 13 TRBV29-1 CSVGASGGNEQFF TGCAGCGTTGGGGCTAGCGGGGGCAATGAGCAGTTCTTC
TRBD2 TRBJ2-5 . 15 TRBV5-1 CASSSPRGNQETQYF TGCGCCAGCAGCTCGCCGCGGGGGAACCAAGAGACCCAGTACTTC
TRBD1 TRBJ2-2 . 17 TRBV2 CASSAESGTGATGELFF TGTGCCAGCAGTGCCGAATCCGGGACAGGGGCCACCGGGGAGCTGTTTTTT
TRBD1 TRBJ2-7 . 17 TRBV5-1 CASSWGRVTGEAYEQYF TGCGCCAGCAGCTGGGGTAGGGTGACAGGGGAAGCCTACGAGCAGTACTTC
. TRBJ1-1 . 12 TRBV19 CASSTIREAAFF TGTGCCAGTAGTACGATCAGGGAGGCAGCTTTCTTT
. TRBJ1-5 . 13 TRBV30 CAWSGGPFQPQHF TGTGCCTGGAGTGGTGGGCCGTTCCAGCCCCAGCATTTT
TRBD1 TRBJ1-2 . 19 TRBV4-1 CASSQASSGTGGKYYGYTF TGCGCCAGCAGCCAAGCCTCCTCAGGGACAGGGGGGAAATACTATGGCTACACCTTC
TRBD1 TRBJ2-1 . 14 TRBV5-1 CASLRGQGDNEQFF TGCGCCAGCCTACGAGGGCAGGGGGACAATGAGCAGTTCTTC
. TRBJ1-2 . 13 TRBV4-2 CASSQEGVGGYTF TGTGCCAGCAGCCAAGAAGGGGTAGGAGGCTACACCTTC
. TRBJ1-2 . 14 TRBV28 CASSLRTGTYGYTF TGTGCCAGCAGCCTACGCACAGGGACCTATGGCTACACCTTC
. TRBJ1-1 once 15 TRBV3-1/TRBV3-2 CASSNVGERNTEAFF TGTGCCAGCAGCAATGTTGGGGAGAGGAACACTGAAGCTTTCTTT
. TRBJ2-7 . 15 TRBV5-1 CASSLEAGLGYEQYF TGCGCCAGCAGCTTGGAGGCAGGGCTGGGGTACGAGCAGTACTTC
. TRBJ2-2 . 13 TRBV6-4 CASSKEESGELFF TGTGCCAGCAGCAAAGAGGAGTCCGGGGAGCTGTTTTTT
TRBD2 TRBJ2-7 once 16 TRBV5-1 CASSLEASGDSYEQYF TGCGCCAGCAGCTTGGAGGCTAGCGGGGATTCCTACGAGCAGTACTTC
. TRBJ2-7 . 13 TRBV7-9 CASSLAPQDEQYF TGTGCCAGCAGCTTAGCCCCGCAGGACGAGCAGTACTTC
. TRBJ1-1 . 13 TRBV25-1 CASSDVGETEAFF TGTGCCAGCAGTGATGTCGGGGAAACTGAAGCTTTCTTT
. TRBJ2-3 . 14 TRBV19 CASKTSQSTDTQYF TGTGCCAGTAAAACCAGTCAGAGCACAGATACGCAGTATTTT
TRBD2 TRBJ2-4 . 14 TRBV5-5 CASSSPSGGDIQYF TGTGCCAGCAGCTCCCCTAGCGGGGGTGACATTCAGTACTTC
. TRBJ2-2 . 14 TRBV24-1 CATSDRSRTGELFF TGTGCCACCAGTGACCGGTCACGGACCGGGGAGCTGTTTTTT
. TRBJ1-1 . 13 TRBV18 CASSPTLNTEAFF TGTGCCAGCTCACCAACTTTGAACACTGAAGCTTTCTTT
. TRBJ1-6 . 14 TRBV9 CASSVGGANSPLHF TGTGCCAGCAGCGTGGGAGGGGCCAATTCACCCCTCCACTTT
. TRBJ1-6 . 15 TRBV11-1 CASSPGWPTNSPLHF TGTGCCAGCAGCCCAGGGTGGCCAACCAACTCACCCCTCCACTTT
TRBD1 TRBJ2-1 . 15 TRBV5-1 CASRPGQTSYNEQFF TGCGCCAGCAGGCCGGGACAGACATCCTACAATGAGCAGTTCTTC
. TRBJ2-3 . 13 TRBV5-1 CASSLEGTDTQYF TGCGCCAGCAGTCTAGAGGGCACAGATACGCAGTATTTT